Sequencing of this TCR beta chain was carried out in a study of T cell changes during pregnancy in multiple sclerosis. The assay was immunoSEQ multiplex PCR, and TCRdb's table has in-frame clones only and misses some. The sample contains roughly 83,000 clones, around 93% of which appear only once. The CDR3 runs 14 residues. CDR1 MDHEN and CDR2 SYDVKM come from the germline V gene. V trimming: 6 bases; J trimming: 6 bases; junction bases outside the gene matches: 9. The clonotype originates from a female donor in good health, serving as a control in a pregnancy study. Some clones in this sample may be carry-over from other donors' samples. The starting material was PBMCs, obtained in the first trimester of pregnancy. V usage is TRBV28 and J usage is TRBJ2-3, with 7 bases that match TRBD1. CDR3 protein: CASSPQGQRDTQYF. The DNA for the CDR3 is TGTGCCAGCAGCCCACAGGGGCAGCGGGATACGCAGTATTTT. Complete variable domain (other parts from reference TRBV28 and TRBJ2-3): DVKVTQSSRYLVKRTGEKVFLECVQDMDHENMFWYRQDPGLGLRLIYFSYDVKMKEKGDIPEGYSVSREKKERFSLILESASTNQTSMYLCASSPQGQRDTQYFGPGTRLTVL.